The clone carrying this T cell receptor (beta chain) was counted many times. The data derive from a study of early T cells in non-severe SARS-CoV-2 infection. The length of the CDR3 is 14 residues. Germline values: CDR1 SGHAT, CDR2 FQNNGV. V was cut by 3 bases and J by 5 bases, with 11 bases left in between. TCRdb processed the 5' RACE reads anew with MiXCR; each CDR3 protein has one entry. The data show about 59,000 distinct CDR3 sequences, roughly an eighth seen once. What was sequenced was whole blood. This receptor was obtained from an adult who was a healthcare worker with PCR-confirmed SARS-CoV-2 infection or an uninfected control (not recorded which). J is TRBJ2-1 and V is TRBV11-2; no clear D. CDR3 in DNA: TGTGCCAGCAGCTTGACCCGGGCCAACAATGAGCAGTTCTTC. This sequence encodes CASSLTRANNEQFF.